This T cell receptor beta chain was sequenced in a study of Ad26.COV2.S vaccination and SARS-CoV-2 variants. Study in general: The vaccine Ad26.COV2.S was put into the muscle once, or twice with 56 days between. Study-wide points: TCR breadth and depth analyses may have underestimated total T cell responses.

The method was immunoSEQ multiplex PCR; TCRdb's version includes in-frame clones alone and lacks a portion of them. Here the sample spans about 410,000 clones, around nine tenths being singletons. Concerning this clone itself: Its antigen is still unknown.

Trimming stripped 3 bases from V and 11 bases from J, with 12 bases between. The CDR3 is 12 amino acids. CDR1 and CDR2 (germline): MDHEN, SYDVKM. Described treatment: over 15 received Ad26.COV2.S at low or high dose, single or two shots; about 5 received placebo; per-sample allocation not given. The samples date from day 63 after the first vaccine or placebo injection. Donation came from an adult in Boston who was aged 18-55 years. The TCR was taken from a person aged 18 to 65 who received the Ad26.COV2.S COVID-19 vaccine or a placebo. Material: peripheral blood, obtained in a trial of Ad26.COV2.S vaccine versus placebo. The rearrangement joins TRBV28 to TRBJ2-3, with D unclear. In DNA, the CDR3 is TGTGCCAGCAGTTTGGCAGGCCCGAGGCAGTATTTT. Amino acid sequence: CASSLAGPRQYF.